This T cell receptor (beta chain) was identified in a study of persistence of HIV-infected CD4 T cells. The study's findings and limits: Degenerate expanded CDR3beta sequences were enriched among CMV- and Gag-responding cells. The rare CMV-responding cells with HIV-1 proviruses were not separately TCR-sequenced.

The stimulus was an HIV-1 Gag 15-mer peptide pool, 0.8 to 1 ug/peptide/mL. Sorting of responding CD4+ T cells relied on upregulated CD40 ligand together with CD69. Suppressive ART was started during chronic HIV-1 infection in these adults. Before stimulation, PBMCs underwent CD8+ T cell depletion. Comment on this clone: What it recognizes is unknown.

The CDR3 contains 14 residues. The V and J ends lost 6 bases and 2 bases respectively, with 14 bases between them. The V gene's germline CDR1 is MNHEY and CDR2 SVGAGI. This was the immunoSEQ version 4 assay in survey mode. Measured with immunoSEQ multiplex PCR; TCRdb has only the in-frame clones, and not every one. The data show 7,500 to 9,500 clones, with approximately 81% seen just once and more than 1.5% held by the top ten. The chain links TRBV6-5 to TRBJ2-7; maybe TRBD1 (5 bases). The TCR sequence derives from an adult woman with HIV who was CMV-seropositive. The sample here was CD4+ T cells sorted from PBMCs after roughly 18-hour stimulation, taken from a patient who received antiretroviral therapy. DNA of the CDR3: TGTGCCAGCAGCCATTCGACAGCCCCCTACGAGCAGTACTTC. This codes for CASSHSTAPYEQYF.